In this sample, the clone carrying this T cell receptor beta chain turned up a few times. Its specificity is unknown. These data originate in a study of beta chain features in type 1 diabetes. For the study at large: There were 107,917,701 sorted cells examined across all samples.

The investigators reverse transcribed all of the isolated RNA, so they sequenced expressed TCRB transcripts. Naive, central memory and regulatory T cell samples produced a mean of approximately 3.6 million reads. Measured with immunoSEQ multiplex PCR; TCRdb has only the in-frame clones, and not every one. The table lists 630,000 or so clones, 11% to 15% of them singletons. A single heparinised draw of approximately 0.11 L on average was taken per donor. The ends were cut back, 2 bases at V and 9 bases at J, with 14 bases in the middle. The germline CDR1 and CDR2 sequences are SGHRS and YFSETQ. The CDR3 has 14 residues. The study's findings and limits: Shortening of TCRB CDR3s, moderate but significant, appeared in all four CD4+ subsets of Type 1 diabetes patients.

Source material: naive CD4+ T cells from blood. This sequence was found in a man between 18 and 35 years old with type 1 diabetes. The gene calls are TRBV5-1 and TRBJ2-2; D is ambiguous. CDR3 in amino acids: CASSLTSARWELFF. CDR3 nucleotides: TGCGCCAGCAGCTTAACATCGGCTCGATGGGAGCTGTTTTTT.